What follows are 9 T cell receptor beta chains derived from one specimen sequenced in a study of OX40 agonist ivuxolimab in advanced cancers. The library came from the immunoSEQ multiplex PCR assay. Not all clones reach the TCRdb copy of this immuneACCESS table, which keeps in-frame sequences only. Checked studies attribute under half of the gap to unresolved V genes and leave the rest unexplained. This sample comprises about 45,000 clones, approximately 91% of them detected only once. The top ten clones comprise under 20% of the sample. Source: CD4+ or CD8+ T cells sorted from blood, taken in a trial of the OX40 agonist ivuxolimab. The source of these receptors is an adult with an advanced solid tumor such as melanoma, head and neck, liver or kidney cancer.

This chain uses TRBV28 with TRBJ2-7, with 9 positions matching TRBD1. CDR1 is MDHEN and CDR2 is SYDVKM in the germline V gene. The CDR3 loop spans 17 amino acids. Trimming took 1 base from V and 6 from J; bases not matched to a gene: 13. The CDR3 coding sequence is TGTGCCAGCAGTTTATTGCACCGGGACAGGGTTTTTTGCGAGCAGTACTTC. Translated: CASSLLHRDRVFCEQYF.

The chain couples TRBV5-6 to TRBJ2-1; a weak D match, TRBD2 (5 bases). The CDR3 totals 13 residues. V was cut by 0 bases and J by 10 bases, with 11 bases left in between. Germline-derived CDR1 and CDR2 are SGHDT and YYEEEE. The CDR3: CASSLVAPGEQFF. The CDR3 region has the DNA TGTGCCAGCAGCTTGGTGGCTCCGGGAGAGCAGTTCTTC.

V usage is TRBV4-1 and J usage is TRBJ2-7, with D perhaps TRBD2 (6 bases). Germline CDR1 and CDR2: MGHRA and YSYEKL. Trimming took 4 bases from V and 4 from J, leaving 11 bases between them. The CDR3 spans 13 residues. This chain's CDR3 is CASSPLEGYEQYF. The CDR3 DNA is TGCGCCAGCAGCCCTCTGGAGGGATACGAGCAGTACTTC.

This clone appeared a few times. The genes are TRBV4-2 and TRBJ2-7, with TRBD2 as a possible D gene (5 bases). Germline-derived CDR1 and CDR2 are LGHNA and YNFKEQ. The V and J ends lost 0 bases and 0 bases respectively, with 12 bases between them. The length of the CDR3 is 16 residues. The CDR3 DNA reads TGTGCCAGCAGCCAAGAGTCCAGCGGACCCTCCTACGAGCAGTACTTC. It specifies CASSQESSGPSYEQYF.

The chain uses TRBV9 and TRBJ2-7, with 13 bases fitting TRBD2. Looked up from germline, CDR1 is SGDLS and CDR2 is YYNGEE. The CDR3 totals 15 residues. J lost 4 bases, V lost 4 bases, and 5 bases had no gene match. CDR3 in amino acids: CASSPRLAGGYEQYF. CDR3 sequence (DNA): TGTGCCAGCAGCCCAAGACTAGCGGGAGGTTACGAGCAGTACTTC.

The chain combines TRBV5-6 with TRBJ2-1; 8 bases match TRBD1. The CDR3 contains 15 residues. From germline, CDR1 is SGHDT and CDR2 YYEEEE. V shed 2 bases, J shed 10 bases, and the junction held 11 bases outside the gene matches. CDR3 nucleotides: TGTGCCAGCAGCTTATACCGGGACAGGACACAGGAGCAGTTCTTC. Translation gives CASSLYRDRTQEQFF.

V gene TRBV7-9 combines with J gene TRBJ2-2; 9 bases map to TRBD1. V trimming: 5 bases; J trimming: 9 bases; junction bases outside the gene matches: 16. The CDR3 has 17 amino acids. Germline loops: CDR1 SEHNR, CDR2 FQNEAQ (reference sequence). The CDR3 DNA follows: TGTGCCAGCAGCGAGCCCTGGGACAGGGTGGATTTTAGGGAGCTGTTTTTT. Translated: CASSEPWDRVDFRELFF.

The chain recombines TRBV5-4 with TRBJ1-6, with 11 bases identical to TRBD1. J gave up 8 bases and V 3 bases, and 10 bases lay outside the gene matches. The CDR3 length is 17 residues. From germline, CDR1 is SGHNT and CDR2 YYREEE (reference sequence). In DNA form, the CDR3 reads TGTGCCAGCAGCTCAGGACAGGGGGCCCCTATGTATTCACCCCTCCACTTT. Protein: CASSSGQGAPMYSPLHF.

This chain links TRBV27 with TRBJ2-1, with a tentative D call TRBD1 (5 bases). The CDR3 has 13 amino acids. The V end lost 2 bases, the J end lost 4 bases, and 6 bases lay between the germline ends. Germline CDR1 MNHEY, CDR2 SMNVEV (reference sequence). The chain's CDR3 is CASSLDSYNEQFF. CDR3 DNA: TGTGCCAGCAGTTTAGACAGTTACAATGAGCAGTTCTTC.